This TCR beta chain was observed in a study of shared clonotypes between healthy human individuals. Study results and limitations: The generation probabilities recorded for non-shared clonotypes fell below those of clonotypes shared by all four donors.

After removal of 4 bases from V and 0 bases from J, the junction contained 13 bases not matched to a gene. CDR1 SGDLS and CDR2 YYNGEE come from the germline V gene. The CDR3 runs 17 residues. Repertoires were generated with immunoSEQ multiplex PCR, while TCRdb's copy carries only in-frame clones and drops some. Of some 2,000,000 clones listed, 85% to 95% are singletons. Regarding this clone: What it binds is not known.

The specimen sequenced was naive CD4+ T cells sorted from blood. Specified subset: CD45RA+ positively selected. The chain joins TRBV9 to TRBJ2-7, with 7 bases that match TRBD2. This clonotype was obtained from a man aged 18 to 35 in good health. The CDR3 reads CASSPSGLGGSSYEQYF. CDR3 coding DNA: TGTGCCAGCAGCCCCAGTGGGCTGGGGGGGAGCTCCTACGAGCAGTACTTC. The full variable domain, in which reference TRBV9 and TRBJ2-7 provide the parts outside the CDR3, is DSGVTQTPKHLITATGQRVTLRCSPRSGDLSVYWYQQSLDQGLQFLIQYYNGEERAKGNILERFSAQQFPDLHSELNLSSLELGDSALYFCASSPSGLGGSSYEQYFGPGTRLTVT.